This TCR beta chain emerged from a study of CD8+CD57+ T cells in acquired aplastic anemia. Genomic DNA acted as the template from which TCR beta VDJ combination and CDR3 sequence profiling were carried out. Via MiXCR, TCRdb re-called the reads, giving one row per CDR3 protein. The table has some 140,000 distinct CDR3 sequences, about 50% seen once. There are many counts of this clonotype. Its specificity is not known. Patients chosen for sequencing had CD8+CD57+ cells that had expanded, as shown by flow cytometry. There was no therapy given to any patient before the blood sampling took place. Findings and caveats of the study: CD8+ Simpson's diversity did not differ significantly between patients and controls. Almost 30 sequences, all CD8+ CDR3, were shared between patients and controls.

The CDR3 consists of 12 residues. The germline CDR1 and CDR2 sequences are DFQATT and SNEGSKA (reference sequence). Trimming stripped 6 bases from V and 7 bases from J, with 15 bases between. The receptor was derived from a human donor with aplastic anemia. The rearrangement uses TRBV20-1 and TRBJ1-2, with a possible D match to TRBD1 (5 bases). Source material: sorted CD4+, CD8+, or CD8+CD57+ T cells (not recorded which) from PBMCs. DNA for the CDR3: TGCAGTGCAAGGGGAATAGCCGGTGGCTACACCTTC. Its protein is CSARGIAGGYTF.